Each of the 4 T cell receptor beta chains below was sequenced from the same sample in a study of shared clonotypes between healthy human individuals. The data were produced by immunoSEQ multiplex PCR, yet TCRdb's version contains in-frame clones alone and is incomplete. The table has 640,000 or so clones, less than 80% seen once; the top ten hold 1.5% to 2%. The sequencing sample was made of memory CD4+ T cells sorted from blood. Subset of the sample: CD45RA-negative fraction. These receptors originate from a woman aged 25 to 39 in good health.

The V and J genes are TRBV28 and TRBJ1-2, with a tentative D call TRBD1 (6 bases). This CDR3 comprises 16 residues. V dropped 4 bases and J dropped 8 bases, with 23 bases sitting between them. The germline gives CDR1 MDHEN, CDR2 SYDVKM. The CDR3: CASSSSQGLARRGYTF. The DNA of the CDR3 is TGTGCCAGCAGTTCTTCCCAGGGGTTGGCGCGTCGGGGCTACACCTTC.

The chain employs TRBV6-5 and TRBJ2-7; D possibly matches TRBD1 or TRBD2 (5 bases each). This CDR3 is built from 14 residues. V shed 5 bases and J shed 2 bases, with 13 bases lying between them. Germline assignment: CDR1 MNHEY and CDR2 SVGAGI. The CDR3 here is CASSAPGRPYEQYF. The CDR3 nucleotides are TGTGCCAGCAGTGCGCCGGGACGGCCCTACGAGCAGTACTTC.

This clone showed up just a few times. The chain carries TRBV11-2 and TRBJ2-2, with 7 bases that match TRBD1. V trimming: 5 bases; J trimming: 5 bases; junction bases outside the gene matches: 8. This CDR3 has 15 amino acids. Germline CDR1 and CDR2: SGHAT and FQNNGV. For the CDR3, the DNA is TGTGCCAGCAGCCCCCAGGGGGTTGGTACCGGGGAGCTGTTTTTT. This codes for CASSPQGVGTGELFF.

A remark on this clone: A far bigger clonotype differs at one base, so this is likely a read error. This CDR3 is also generated by other DNA sequences in the sample. CDR3 nucleotide sequence: TGTGCCAGCAGCCCGGGACTAGCAGGAGGGCTGTACGAGCAGTACTTC. Protein: CASSPGLAGGLYEQYF. The chain joins TRBV7-6 to TRBJ2-7; 9 positions agree with TRBD2. Germline V gene sequence: CDR1 SGHVS, CDR2 FNYEAQ. V lost 5 bases, J lost 4 bases, and 12 bases stayed unmatched. The CDR3 consists of 16 residues.